This T cell receptor beta chain was sequenced in a study of response to subunit inactivated influenza vaccine (dated by TCRdb to 2016 to 2018). With respect to the entire study: Deep quantitative profiling of the T cell receptor repertoire was used in the study to follow responses to a trivalent subunit inactivated influenza vaccine.

The CDR3, from cysteine to phenylalanine, totals 15 residues. Only CDR3 DNA is held: 45 bases, read in frame from base 1. Relative to germline, V is 5 bases shorter and J is 8 bases shorter, with 22 bases between their ends. Library preparation employed RT-PCR. Data came from an Illumina HiSeq 2500. Clones were called with MiXCR by TCRdb after fastp trimmed the public reads at Q25, and only in-frame beta chains were retained. Rows with a matching CDR3 protein are joined into one entry that keeps the most common DNA and genes. Here the sample has 500,000 to 550,000 distinct CDR3 sequences; under 9% occur a single time. The ten largest clones capture over 10% of the sample. In this sample, this clonotype turned up a few times. It lacks a known antigen. No much larger clonotype is one base removed from it; base qualities were not supplied. The full study reports these points: The authors suggested that each seasonal influenza vaccination may recruit only a limited number of new T cells.

This clonotype was obtained from a man in his fifties or sixties who received an inactivated influenza vaccine. Donor details come from another sample of the same person, matched by shared clones. The chain was built from TRBV12-3 or TRBV12-4 and TRBJ2-7, with TRBD1 perhaps the D gene, on 8 matching bases. The sequencing here drew on PBMCs from blood, taken around 25 months after vaccination. The nucleotides read TGTGCCAGCAGTCCAAGCGGGACAGGACTTCTTCAGCAGTACTTC. This is translated as CASSPSGTGLLQQYF.